A single T cell receptor (beta chain) is shown here with its context. Its antigen remains unknown. Germline V gives CDR1 SGHTA, CDR2 FQGNSA. This CDR3 spans 14 amino acids. V lost 1 base and J lost 7, with 11 bases in between. This sample was included in a study of regulatory and conventional T cells in RAG deficiency. Whole-study results and caveats: Shannon entropy fell and Simpson indices rose in RAG-deficient patients. Compared with controls, unique Treg TCR beta sequences dropped approximately 100-fold in Omenn syndrome and CID/AS. Shorter CDR3s in all patient subsets; >80% Treg-Tconv overlap in Omenn.

Sequenced by immunoSEQ multiplex PCR; TCRdb stores in-frame clones only, minus some. In the table there are thousands of clones, approximately 84% of which are singletons. Conventional CD4+ T cells were sorted from blood as CD25-low CD127-high cells. Patients had RAG deficiency: one SCID, two Omenn, about five CID/atypical SCID. Sequencing input: CD4+ effector T cells sorted from blood. The receptor's source is a human donor with RAG deficiency presenting as severe combined immunodeficiency. This chain joins TRBV7-2 and TRBJ1-5; maybe TRBD1 (5 bases). DNA of the CDR3: TGTGCCAGCAGCTTAGTTGGGGGAGGACAGCCCCAGCATTTT. Its protein is CASSLVGGGQPQHF.